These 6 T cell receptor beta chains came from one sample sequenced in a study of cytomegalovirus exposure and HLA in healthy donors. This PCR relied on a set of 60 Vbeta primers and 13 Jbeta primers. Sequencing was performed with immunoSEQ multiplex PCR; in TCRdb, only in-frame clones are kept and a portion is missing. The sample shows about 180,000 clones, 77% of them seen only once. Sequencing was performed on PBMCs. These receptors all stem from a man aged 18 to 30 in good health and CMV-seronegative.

The CDR3 here is CASSLRLGLAQETQYF. The CDR3 DNA follows: TGTGCCAGCAGTTTAAGGCTTGGACTCGCCCAAGAGACCCAGTACTTC. J is TRBJ2-5 and V is TRBV27, with a tentative D call TRBD2 (5 bases). The CDR3 totals 16 residues. Germline CDR1 and CDR2: MNHEY and SMNVEV (reference sequence). The V end lost 2 bases, the J end lost 1 base, and 14 bases lay between the germline ends.

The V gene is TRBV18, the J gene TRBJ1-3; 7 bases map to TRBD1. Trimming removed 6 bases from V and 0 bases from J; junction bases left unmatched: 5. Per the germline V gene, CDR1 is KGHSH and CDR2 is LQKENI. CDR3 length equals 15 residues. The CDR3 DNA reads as TGTGCCAGCTCCCTGGGACAGCACTCTGGAAACACCATATATTTT. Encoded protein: CASSLGQHSGNTIYF. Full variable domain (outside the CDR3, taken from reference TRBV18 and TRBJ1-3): NAGVMQNPRHLVRRRGQEARLRCSPMKGHSHVYWYRQLPEEGLKFMVYLQKENIIDESGMPKERFSAEFPKEGPSILRIQQVVRGDSAAYFCASSLGQHSGNTIYFGEGSWLTVV.

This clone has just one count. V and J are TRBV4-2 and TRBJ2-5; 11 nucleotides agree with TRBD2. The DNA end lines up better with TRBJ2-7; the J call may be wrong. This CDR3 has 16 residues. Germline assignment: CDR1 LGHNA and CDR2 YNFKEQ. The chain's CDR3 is CASSQVLAGGTYEQYF. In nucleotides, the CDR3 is TGTGCCAGCAGCCAGGTTTTAGCGGGAGGGACCTACGAGCAGTACTTC.

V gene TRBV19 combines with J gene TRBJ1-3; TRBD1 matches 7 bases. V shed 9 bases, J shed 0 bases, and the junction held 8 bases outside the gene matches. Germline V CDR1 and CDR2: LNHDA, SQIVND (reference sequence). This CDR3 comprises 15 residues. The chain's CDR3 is CASSDRASSGNTIYF. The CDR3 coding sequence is TGTGCCAGCAGCGACAGGGCGAGCTCTGGAAACACCATATATTTT.

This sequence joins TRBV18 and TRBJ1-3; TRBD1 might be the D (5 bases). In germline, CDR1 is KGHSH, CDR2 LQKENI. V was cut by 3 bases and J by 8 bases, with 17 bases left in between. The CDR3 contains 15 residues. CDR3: CASSPQWAGADTIYF. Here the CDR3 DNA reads TGTGCCAGCTCACCCCAGTGGGCTGGGGCGGACACCATATATTTT.

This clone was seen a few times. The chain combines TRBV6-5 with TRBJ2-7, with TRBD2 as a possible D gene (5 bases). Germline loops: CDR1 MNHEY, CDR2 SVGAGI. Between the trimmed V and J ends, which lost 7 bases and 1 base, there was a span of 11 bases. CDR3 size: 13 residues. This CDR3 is CASTKPGSYEQYF. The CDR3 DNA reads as TGTGCCAGCACCAAGCCGGGGTCCTACGAGCAGTACTTC.